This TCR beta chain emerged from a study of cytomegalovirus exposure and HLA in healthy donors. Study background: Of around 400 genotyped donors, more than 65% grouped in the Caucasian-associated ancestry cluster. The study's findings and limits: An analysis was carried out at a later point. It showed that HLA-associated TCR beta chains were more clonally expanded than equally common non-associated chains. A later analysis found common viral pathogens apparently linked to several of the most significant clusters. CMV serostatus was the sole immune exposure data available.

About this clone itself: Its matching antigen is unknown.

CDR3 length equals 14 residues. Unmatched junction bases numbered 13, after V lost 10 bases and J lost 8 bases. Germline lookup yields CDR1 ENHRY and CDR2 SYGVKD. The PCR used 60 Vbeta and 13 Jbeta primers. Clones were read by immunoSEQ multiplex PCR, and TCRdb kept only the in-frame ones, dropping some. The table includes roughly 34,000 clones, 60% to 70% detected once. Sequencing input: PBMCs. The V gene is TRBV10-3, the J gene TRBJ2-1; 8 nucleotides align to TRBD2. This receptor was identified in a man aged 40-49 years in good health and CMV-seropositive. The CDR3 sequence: CATLQAGAVDEQFF. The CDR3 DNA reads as TGTGCCACTCTACAAGCGGGGGCCGTCGATGAGCAGTTCTTC.